This T cell receptor beta chain was sequenced in a study of CXCR3-negative and CXCR3-positive naive CD8 T cells. With UMI labels, 5' RACE was used to prepare the TRB cDNA libraries. Using the 5' RACE reads, TCRdb records one entry per CDR3 protein without DNA. The listing contains approximately 45,000 distinct CDR3 sequences. As to this clonotype: Its target is unknown.

Study-wide points: With respect to TRBV-TRBJ usage, naive CXCR3-negative and CXCR3-positive cells were similar; memory differed. TRB CDR3 properties served as the basis for inferring TCR strength, and surface CD5 was comparable between naive subsets. Diversity proved comparably high across both naive subsets and much lower in memory CD8+ cells.

The germline V gene encodes CDR1 SGHDT and CDR2 YYEEEE. The CDR3 covers 14 residues. The sample taken for sequencing was memory CD8+ T cells from blood. This clonotype originated in a human donor in good health. Some clones in this sample may be carry-over from other donors' samples. The gene calls are TRBV5-6 and TRBJ2-7; TCRdb gives TRBD1 as the D gene, but with no DNA this cannot be confirmed. The CDR3 spells CASSVGLGVYEQYF. The full variable domain, rest sourced from reference TRBV5-6 and TRBJ2-7, is DAGVTQSPTHLIKTRGQQVTLRCSPKSGHDTVSWYQQALGQGPQFIFQYYEEEERQRGNFPDRFSGHQFPNYSSELNVNALLLGDSALYLCASSVGLGVYEQYFGPGTRLTVT.